The rows below give T cell receptor beta chains drawn from one sample of a study of vaccination effects on CD4 cells after COVID-19. TCRdb's table, derived via immunoSEQ multiplex PCR, lists solely in-frame clones and lacks some. The profile shows about 44,000 clones, 76% of them singletons. These TCRs are of unknown antigen specificity. The sequenced sample was CD4+ T cells from PBMCs cultured without peptide, obtained after COVID-19 vaccination. Every receptor here comes from a human donor who had a prior SARS-CoV-2 infection. The CDR3 runs from the conserved cysteine through the conserved F or W. D genes are given only for firm matches. Size is omitted from some rows. Given values are once, few, many or a class for expanded clones.

j_gene: TRBJ1-3
abundance: -
v_gene: TRBV5-6
d_gene: -
CDR3aa: CASSRGVSGNTIYF
CDR3nt: TGTGCCAGCAGCCGCGGGGTTTCTGGAAACACCATATATTTT

j_gene: TRBJ2-7
abundance: few
v_gene: TRBV4-2
d_gene: -
CDR3aa: CASSRTHSLTYEQYF
CDR3nt: TGTGCCAGCAGCCGAACACACAGCCTAACCTACGAGCAGTACTTC

j_gene: TRBJ1-2
abundance: -
v_gene: TRBV20-1
d_gene: -
CDR3aa: CSAIALNGYTF
CDR3nt: TGCAGTGCTATCGCCTTGAATGGCTACACCTTC

j_gene: TRBJ2-7
abundance: -
v_gene: TRBV5-4
d_gene: -
CDR3aa: CASSLAGELAEQYF
CDR3nt: TGTGCCAGCAGCTTGGCGGGAGAATTAGCCGAGCAGTACTTC

j_gene: TRBJ2-7
abundance: -
v_gene: TRBV5-1
d_gene: TRBD2
CDR3aa: CASSSGGVIKIEQYF
CDR3nt: TGCGCCAGCAGCTCGGGGGGAGTCATCAAAATCGAGCAGTACTTC

j_gene: TRBJ2-7
abundance: -
v_gene: TRBV6-6
d_gene: -
CDR3aa: CASSYSLIYEQYF
CDR3nt: TGTGCCAGCAGTTACTCGTTGATCTACGAGCAGTACTTC

j_gene: TRBJ1-2
abundance: -
v_gene: TRBV28
d_gene: -
CDR3aa: CASSYNYGYTF
CDR3nt: TGTGCCAGCAGTTATAACTATGGCTACACCTTC

j_gene: TRBJ2-6
abundance: few
v_gene: TRBV5-6
d_gene: -
CDR3aa: CASSEGVSGANVLTF
CDR3nt: TGTGCCAGCAGCGAGGGGGTTTCTGGGGCCAACGTCCTGACTTTC

j_gene: TRBJ2-3
abundance: -
v_gene: TRBV9
d_gene: -
CDR3aa: CASSVDLARDTQYF
CDR3nt: TGTGCCAGCAGCGTAGACCTAGCGAGAGATACGCAGTATTTT

j_gene: TRBJ1-6
abundance: -
v_gene: TRBV7-6
d_gene: -
CDR3aa: CASRDNPGSNSPLHF
CDR3nt: TGTGCCAGCAGAGATAATCCGGGTTCCAATTCACCCCTCCACTTT

j_gene: TRBJ2-2
abundance: -
v_gene: TRBV3-1/TRBV3-2
d_gene: TRBD1
CDR3aa: CASSPRDRGPTGELFF
CDR3nt: TGTGCCAGCAGCCCGCGGGACAGGGGGCCCACCGGGGAGCTGTTTTTT

j_gene: TRBJ1-6
abundance: -
v_gene: TRBV9
d_gene: -
CDR3aa: CASSVAGDSHSPLHF
CDR3nt: TGTGCCAGCAGCGTAGCTGGAGACAGTCATTCACCCCTCCACTTT

j_gene: TRBJ2-2
abundance: -
v_gene: TRBV11-3
d_gene: TRBD2
CDR3aa: CASRRVSGGWTGELFF
CDR3nt: TGTGCCAGCAGAAGGGTTAGCGGGGGATGGACCGGGGAGCTGTTTTTT

j_gene: TRBJ1-5
abundance: -
v_gene: TRBV10-3
d_gene: -
CDR3aa: CAISESRAGDQPQHF
CDR3nt: TGTGCCATCAGTGAGTCGCGGGCAGGGGATCAGCCCCAGCATTTT

j_gene: TRBJ1-2
abundance: -
v_gene: TRBV4-3
d_gene: -
CDR3aa: CASSQDLDIRDGYTF
CDR3nt: TGCGCCAGCAGCCAAGATCTAGATATCAGGGACGGCTACACCTTC

j_gene: TRBJ2-2
abundance: -
v_gene: TRBV24-1
d_gene: -
CDR3aa: CATSVPRPSSGELFF
CDR3nt: TGTGCCACCAGTGTACCTCGCCCGAGCTCTGGGGAGCTGTTTTTT

j_gene: TRBJ2-7
abundance: -
v_gene: TRBV6-2/TRBV6-3
d_gene: TRBD2
CDR3aa: CASSSPRPTSGAYEQYF
CDR3nt: TGTGCCAGCAGTTCCCCACGCCCGACTAGCGGGGCCTACGAGCAGTACTTC

j_gene: TRBJ2-3
abundance: few
v_gene: TRBV5-1
d_gene: -
CDR3aa: CASSRDLVDTQYF
CDR3nt: TGCGCCAGCAGCCGGGACCTGGTGGATACGCAGTATTTT

j_gene: TRBJ2-7
abundance: -
v_gene: TRBV3-1/TRBV3-2
d_gene: -
CDR3aa: CASSQVDPGHRYEQYF
CDR3nt: TGTGCCAGCAGCCAAGTGGACCCGGGGCACCGGTACGAGCAGTACTTC

j_gene: TRBJ2-4
abundance: -
v_gene: TRBV25-1
d_gene: -
CDR3aa: CASSENRADIQYF
CDR3nt: TGTGCCAGCAGTGAAAACAGGGCGGACATTCAGTACTTC

j_gene: TRBJ2-5
abundance: -
v_gene: TRBV5-5
d_gene: -
CDR3aa: CASSLGSQETQYF
CDR3nt: TGTGCCAGCAGCTTGGGCAGCCAAGAGACCCAGTACTTC

j_gene: TRBJ2-1
abundance: -
v_gene: TRBV29-1
d_gene: TRBD2
CDR3aa: CSVGLAGLYNEQFF
CDR3nt: TGCAGCGTGGGACTAGCGGGCCTTTACAATGAGCAGTTCTTC

j_gene: TRBJ2-3
abundance: -
v_gene: TRBV30
d_gene: -
CDR3aa: CACTPGETGADTQYF
CDR3nt: TGTGCCTGCACTCCAGGGGAGACGGGAGCAGATACGCAGTATTTT

j_gene: TRBJ1-6
abundance: -
v_gene: TRBV9
d_gene: TRBD1
CDR3aa: CASSVGTGGYSPLHF
CDR3nt: TGTGCCAGCAGCGTAGGGACAGGGGGTTATTCACCCCTCCACTTT

j_gene: TRBJ2-7
abundance: -
v_gene: TRBV7-9
d_gene: -
CDR3aa: CASSATGYEQYF
CDR3nt: TGTGCCAGCAGTGCAACAGGGTACGAGCAGTACTTC

j_gene: TRBJ2-7
abundance: -
v_gene: TRBV5-8
d_gene: TRBD1
CDR3aa: CASSYLGGRGGQYF
CDR3nt: TGTGCCAGCAGCTACCTAGGGGGCCGCGGCGGGCAGTACTTC

j_gene: TRBJ2-1
abundance: -
v_gene: TRBV5-4
d_gene: TRBD2
CDR3aa: CASSLAKRGNEQFF
CDR3nt: TGTGCCAGCAGCTTGGCTAAGCGGGGGAATGAGCAGTTCTTC

j_gene: TRBJ2-2
abundance: -
v_gene: TRBV5-1
d_gene: TRBD2
CDR3aa: CASSSREVAGELFF
CDR3nt: TGCGCCAGCAGCTCTCGGGAGGTCGCCGGGGAGCTGTTTTTT

j_gene: TRBJ2-3
abundance: -
v_gene: TRBV7-9
d_gene: -
CDR3aa: CASSYIADTQYF
CDR3nt: TGTGCCAGCAGTTACATAGCAGATACGCAGTATTTT

j_gene: TRBJ1-2
abundance: -
v_gene: TRBV12-3/TRBV12-4
d_gene: -
CDR3aa: CASSYAGGYTF
CDR3nt: TGTGCCAGCAGTTACGCAGGTGGCTACACCTTC

j_gene: TRBJ1-5
abundance: -
v_gene: TRBV2
d_gene: -
CDR3aa: CASRQGSTSQPQHF
CDR3nt: TGTGCCAGCAGACAGGGAAGTACATCTCAGCCCCAGCATTTT

j_gene: TRBJ2-3
abundance: once
v_gene: TRBV9
d_gene: TRBD2
CDR3aa: CASSVGLAGRGGTDTQYF
CDR3nt: TGTGCCAGCAGCGTAGGACTAGCGGGAAGAGGAGGCACAGATACGCAGTATTTT

j_gene: TRBJ2-3
abundance: -
v_gene: TRBV5-6
d_gene: -
CDR3aa: CASSPTTDTDTQYF
CDR3nt: TGTGCCAGCAGCCCTACGACAGACACAGATACGCAGTATTTT

j_gene: TRBJ2-7
abundance: -
v_gene: TRBV19
d_gene: -
CDR3aa: CASSVQSGYEQYF
CDR3nt: TGTGCCAGTAGTGTCCAATCCGGCTACGAGCAGTACTTC

j_gene: TRBJ2-2
abundance: few
v_gene: TRBV19
d_gene: -
CDR3aa: CASSTGSTGELFF
CDR3nt: TGTGCCAGCTCAACCGGAAGCACCGGGGAGCTGTTTTTT

j_gene: TRBJ2-2
abundance: -
v_gene: TRBV5-1
d_gene: -
CDR3aa: CASSLGDGTGELFF
CDR3nt: TGCGCCAGCAGCTTAGGGGATGGCACCGGGGAGCTGTTTTTT

j_gene: TRBJ2-2
abundance: -
v_gene: TRBV27
d_gene: TRBD1
CDR3aa: CASSLSRLTGTNTGELFF
CDR3nt: TGTGCCAGCAGTTTATCGCGGTTGACAGGGACGAACACCGGGGAGCTGTTTTTT

j_gene: TRBJ1-5
abundance: few
v_gene: TRBV12-3/TRBV12-4
d_gene: -
CDR3aa: CASSLGRSQHF
CDR3nt: TGTGCCAGCAGTTTAGGACGGTCCCAGCATTTT

j_gene: TRBJ2-5
abundance: once
v_gene: TRBV6-5
d_gene: -
CDR3aa: CASKGLGETQYF
CDR3nt: TGTGCCAGCAAGGGGCTTGGAGAGACCCAGTACTTC

j_gene: TRBJ2-4
abundance: -
v_gene: TRBV5-1
d_gene: -
CDR3aa: CASSLAGQSIQYF
CDR3nt: TGCGCCAGCAGCTTAGCGGGTCAGAGCATTCAGTACTTC

j_gene: TRBJ2-7
abundance: -
v_gene: TRBV7-2
d_gene: TRBD2
CDR3aa: CASSSTAGVKQYF
CDR3nt: TGTGCTAGCAGCTCGACGGCGGGGGTAAAGCAGTACTTC

j_gene: TRBJ2-7
abundance: few
v_gene: TRBV12-3/TRBV12-4
d_gene: TRBD1
CDR3aa: CARRDRDEYEQYF
CDR3nt: TGTGCCAGACGAGACAGGGACGAGTACGAGCAGTACTTC

j_gene: TRBJ2-2
abundance: -
v_gene: TRBV19
d_gene: TRBD2
CDR3aa: CASSMLAGVGGELFF
CDR3nt: TGTGCCAGTAGTATGCTAGCGGGAGTGGGCGGGGAGCTGTTTTTT

j_gene: TRBJ2-1
abundance: -
v_gene: TRBV2
d_gene: -
CDR3aa: CASSRQLGSYNEQFF
CDR3nt: TGTGCCAGCAGTCGACAGTTAGGCTCCTACAATGAGCAGTTCTTC

j_gene: TRBJ2-1
abundance: -
v_gene: TRBV3-1/TRBV3-2
d_gene: TRBD2
CDR3aa: CASSHDLGLAGVSSYNEQFF
CDR3nt: TGTGCCAGCAGCCACGATCTGGGACTAGCGGGGGTTAGCTCCTACAATGAGCAGTTCTTC

j_gene: TRBJ2-7
abundance: -
v_gene: TRBV5-1
d_gene: -
CDR3aa: CASSLAIGRNYEQYF
CDR3nt: TGCGCCAGCAGCTTGGCAATCGGGAGAAACTACGAGCAGTACTTC

j_gene: TRBJ2-3
abundance: -
v_gene: TRBV24-1
d_gene: -
CDR3aa: CATSDLEGVPSTDTQYF
CDR3nt: TGTGCCACCAGTGATTTAGAGGGAGTACCTAGCACAGATACGCAGTATTTT

j_gene: TRBJ2-5
abundance: -
v_gene: TRBV5-6
d_gene: -
CDR3aa: CASSPEVHSQETQYF
CDR3nt: TGTGCCAGCAGCCCCGAAGTGCACAGCCAAGAGACCCAGTACTTC

j_gene: TRBJ1-1
abundance: -
v_gene: TRBV5-1
d_gene: -
CDR3aa: CASSLDGGTEAFF
CDR3nt: TGCGCCAGCAGCTTGGATGGGGGAACTGAAGCTTTCTTT